This T cell receptor (beta chain) derives from a study of T cells after yellow fever vaccination. Study-wide results and caveats: Most clones from primary vaccination resurfaced after the booster (under 97% CD4, about 91% CD8). Peaking faster, on day 5 versus 15, the secondary response was nonetheless weaker.

Conversion of TCR transcripts into cDNA relied on 5'RACE template switching, which added a universal primer site and UMIs. MiXCR, applied by TCRdb to the 5' RACE reads, yields one record per CDR3 protein. The sample lists about 32,000 distinct CDR3 sequences; under 12% were seen once. The CDR3 runs to 16 residues. The germline CDR1 and CDR2 sequences are MGHDK and SYGVNS. Trimming shortened V by 2 bases and J by 6 bases, and 16 bases separated the two germline ends. This clonotype was counted at least ten times. The source material was PBMCs, either bulk or a sorted T-cell subset (CD4+, CD8+, memory, or dextramer-sorted; not recorded which), sampled more than 14 days after the first yellow fever vaccination. This sequence originates from a young man who received the YFV17D yellow fever vaccine. The chain carries TRBV25-1 and TRBJ1-4, with a possible D match to TRBD1 (5 bases). CDR3 nucleotides: TGTGCCAGCAGTGAAAGGCAACCGGGGGGACATGAAAAACTGTTTTTT. Protein sequence: CASSERQPGGHEKLFF. Full variable domain (rest looked up from reference TRBV25-1 and TRBJ1-4): EADIYQTPRYLVIGTGKKITLECSQTMGHDKMYWYQQDPGMELHLIHYSYGVNSTEKGDLSSESTVSRIRTEHFPLTLESARPSHTSQYLCASSERQPGGHEKLFFGSGTQLSVL.